This T cell receptor beta chain was sequenced during a study of identifying expanded T cells in peripheral blood. Assay: immunoSEQ multiplex PCR; the TCRdb copy retains only in-frame clones and omits some. The profile shows fewer than 85,000 clones, about four fifths of them singletons. With 4 bases clipped from V and 5 bases from J, the junction kept 8 bases outside the gene matches. Germline V gives CDR1 SGHAT, CDR2 FQNNGV. The CDR3 has 15 amino acids. Sequenced material: blood. The clonotype comes from a person aged 18 to 75 in good health. The V and J genes are TRBV11-2 and TRBJ1-1; 9 bases match TRBD1. CDR3 in DNA: TGTGCCAGCAGCTCATACAGGGGGCGCAAAACTGAAGCTTTCTTT. Its protein product is CASSSYRGRKTEAFF.